This record covers a single T cell receptor (beta chain). Its specificity is not known. This PCR relied on a set of 60 Vbeta primers and 13 Jbeta primers. The protocol was immunoSEQ multiplex PCR, while the TCRdb copy is restricted to in-frame clones and leaves out a portion. The sample lists 150,000 to 200,000 clones; roughly nine tenths were seen once. These data originate in a study of cytomegalovirus exposure and HLA in healthy donors. For the study at large: A data release that came early held 80 million to 95 million unique TCRs from HLA-typed donors. The study's findings and limits: Excluded: some indistinguishable V segments such as TRBV6-2 and TRBV6-3. In a later analysis, most CMV-associated TCR beta chains appeared HLA-restricted.

With 0 bases clipped from V and 5 bases from J, the junction kept 7 bases outside the gene matches. The CDR3 is 16 residues long. The germline V gene has CDR1 SGHAT and CDR2 FQNNGV. The sequence derives from a boy between 2 and 10 years old in good health and CMV-seronegative. The sample taken for sequencing was PBMCs. This chain joins TRBV11-2 and TRBJ1-2; 9 nucleotides match TRBD1. The CDR3 region is CASSLDGGTGPYGYTF. The CDR3 nucleotides read TGTGCCAGCAGCTTAGATGGTGGGACAGGGCCTTATGGCTACACCTTC.